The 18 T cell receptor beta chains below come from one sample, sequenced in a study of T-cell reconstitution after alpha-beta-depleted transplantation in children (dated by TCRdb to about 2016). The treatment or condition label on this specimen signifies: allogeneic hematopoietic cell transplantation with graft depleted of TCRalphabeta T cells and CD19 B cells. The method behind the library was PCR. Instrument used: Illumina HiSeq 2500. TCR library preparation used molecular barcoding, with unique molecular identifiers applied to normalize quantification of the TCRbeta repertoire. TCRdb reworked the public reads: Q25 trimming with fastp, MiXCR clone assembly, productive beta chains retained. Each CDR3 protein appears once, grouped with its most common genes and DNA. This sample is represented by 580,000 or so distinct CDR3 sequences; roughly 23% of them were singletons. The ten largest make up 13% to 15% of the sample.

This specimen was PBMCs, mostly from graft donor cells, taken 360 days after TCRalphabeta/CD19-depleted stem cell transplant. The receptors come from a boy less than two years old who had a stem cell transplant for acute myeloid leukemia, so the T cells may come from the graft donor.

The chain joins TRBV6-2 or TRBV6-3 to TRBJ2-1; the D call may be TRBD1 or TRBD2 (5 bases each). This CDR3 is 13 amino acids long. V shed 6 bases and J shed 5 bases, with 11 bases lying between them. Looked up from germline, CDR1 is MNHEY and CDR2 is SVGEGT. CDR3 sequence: CASRGPADNEQFF. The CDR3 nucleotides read TGTGCCAGCAGGGGACCGGCCGACAATGAGCAGTTCTTC.

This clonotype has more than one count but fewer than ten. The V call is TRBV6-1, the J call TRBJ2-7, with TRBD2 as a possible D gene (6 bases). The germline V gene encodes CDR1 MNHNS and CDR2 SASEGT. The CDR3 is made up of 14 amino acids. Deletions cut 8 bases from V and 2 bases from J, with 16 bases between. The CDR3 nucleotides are TGTGCCAGCGCCGGAGGGCGGCTAGCCTACGAGCAGTACTTC. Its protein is CASAGGRLAYEQYF.

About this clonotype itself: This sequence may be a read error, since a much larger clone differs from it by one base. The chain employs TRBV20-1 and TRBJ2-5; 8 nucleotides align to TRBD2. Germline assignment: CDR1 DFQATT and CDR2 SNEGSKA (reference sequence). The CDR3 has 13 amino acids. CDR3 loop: CCARTRLAETQYF. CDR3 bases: TGCTGTGCTAGAACCAGACTAGCGGAGACCCAGTACTTC.

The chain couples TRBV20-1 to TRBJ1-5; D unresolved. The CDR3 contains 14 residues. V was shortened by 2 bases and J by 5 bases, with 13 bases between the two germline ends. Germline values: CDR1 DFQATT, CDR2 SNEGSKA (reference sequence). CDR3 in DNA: TGCAGTGCTAGACACGGACGAAAGGATCAGCCCCAGCATTTT. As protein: CSARHGRKDQPQHF.

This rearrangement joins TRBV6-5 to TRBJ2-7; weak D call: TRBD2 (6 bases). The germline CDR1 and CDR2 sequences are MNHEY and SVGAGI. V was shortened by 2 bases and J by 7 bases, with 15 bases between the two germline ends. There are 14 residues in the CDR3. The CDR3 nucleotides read TGTGCCAGCAGTTACGGGGCAGGGAGGAATGAGCAGTACGTC. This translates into CASSYGAGRNEQYV.

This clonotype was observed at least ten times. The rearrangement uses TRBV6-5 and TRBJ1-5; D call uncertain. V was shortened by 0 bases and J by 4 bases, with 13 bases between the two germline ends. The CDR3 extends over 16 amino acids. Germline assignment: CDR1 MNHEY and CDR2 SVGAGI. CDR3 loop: CASSYSVAGPNQPQHF. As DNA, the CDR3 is TGTGCCAGCAGTTACTCTGTCGCAGGTCCAAATCAGCCCCAGCATTTT.

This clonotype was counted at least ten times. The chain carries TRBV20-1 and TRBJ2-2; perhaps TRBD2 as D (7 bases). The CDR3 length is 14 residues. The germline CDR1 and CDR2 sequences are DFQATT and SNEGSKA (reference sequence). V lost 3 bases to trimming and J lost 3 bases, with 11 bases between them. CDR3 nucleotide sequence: TGCAGTGCTAGCCGGGGGGCCTACACCGGGGAGCTGTTTTTT. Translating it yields CSASRGAYTGELFF.

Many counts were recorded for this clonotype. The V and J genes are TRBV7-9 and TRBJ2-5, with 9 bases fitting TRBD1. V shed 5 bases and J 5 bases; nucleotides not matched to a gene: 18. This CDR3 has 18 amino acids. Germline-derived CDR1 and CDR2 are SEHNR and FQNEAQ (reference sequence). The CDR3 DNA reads TGTGCCAGCAGCGCCAGATCGGGACAGGGAAGGGATTGGGAGACCCAGTACTTC. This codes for CASSARSGQGRDWETQYF. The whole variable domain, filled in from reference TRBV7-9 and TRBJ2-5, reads DTGVSQNPRHKITKRGQNVTFRCDPISEHNRLYWYRQTLGQGPEFLTYFQNEAQLEKSRLLSDRFSAERPKGSFSTLEIQRTEQGDSAMYLCASSARSGQGRDWETQYFGPGTRLLVL.

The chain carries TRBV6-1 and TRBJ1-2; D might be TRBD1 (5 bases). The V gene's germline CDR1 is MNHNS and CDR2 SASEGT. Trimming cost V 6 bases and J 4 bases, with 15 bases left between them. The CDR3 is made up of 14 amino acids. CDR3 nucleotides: TGTGCCAGCAGCCAAGCGAGCAGGGCCTATGGCTACACCTTC. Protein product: CASSQASRAYGYTF.

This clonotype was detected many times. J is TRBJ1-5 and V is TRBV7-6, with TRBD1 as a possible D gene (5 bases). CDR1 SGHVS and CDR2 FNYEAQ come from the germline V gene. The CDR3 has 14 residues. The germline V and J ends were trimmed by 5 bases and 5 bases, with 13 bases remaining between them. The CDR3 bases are TGTGCCAGCAGCCCCGGGACGGCGGATCAGCCCCAGCATTTT. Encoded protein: CASSPGTADQPQHF. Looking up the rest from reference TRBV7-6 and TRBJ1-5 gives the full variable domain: GAGVSQSPRYKVTKRGQDVALRCDPISGHVSLYWYRQALGQGPEFLTYFNYEAQQDKSGLPNDRFSAERPEGSISTLTIQRTEQRDSAMYRCASSPGTADQPQHFGDGTRLSIL.

As DNA, the CDR3 is TGTGCCAGCAGCTTAGTTCAGAACACCGGGGAGCTGTTTTTT. Its protein product is CASSLVQNTGELFF. V gene TRBV7-3 combines with J gene TRBJ2-2; D remains ambiguous. CDR1 and CDR2 (germline): SGHTA, FQGTGA. CDR3 length equals 14 residues. Trimming cost V 2 bases and J 1 base, with 5 bases left between them.

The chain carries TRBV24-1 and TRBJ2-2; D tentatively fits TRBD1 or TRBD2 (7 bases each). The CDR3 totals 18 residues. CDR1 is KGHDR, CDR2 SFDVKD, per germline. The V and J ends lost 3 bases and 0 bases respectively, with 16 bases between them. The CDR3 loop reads CATSDPMGGTANTGELFF. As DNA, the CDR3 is TGTGCCACCAGTGATCCAATGGGGGGGACAGCGAACACCGGGGAGCTGTTTTTT.

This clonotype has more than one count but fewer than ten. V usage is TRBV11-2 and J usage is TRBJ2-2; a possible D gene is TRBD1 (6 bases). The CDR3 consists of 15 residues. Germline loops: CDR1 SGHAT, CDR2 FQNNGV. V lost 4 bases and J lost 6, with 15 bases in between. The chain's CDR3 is CASSSLQGRAGELFF. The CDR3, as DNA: TGTGCCAGCAGCTCGCTACAGGGACGCGCCGGGGAGCTGTTTTTT.

CDR3 sequence reads: CASSRLAGVEQFF. The CDR3 region has the DNA TGTGCCAGCAGTAGACTAGCGGGGGTGGAGCAGTTCTTC. The chain employs TRBV7-6 and TRBJ2-1; 12 bases are shared with TRBD2. Germline V gene sequence: CDR1 SGHVS, CDR2 FNYEAQ. The CDR3 length is 13 residues. J gave up 10 bases and V 6 bases, and 4 bases lay outside the gene matches. The variable domain in full, completed from reference TRBV7-6 and TRBJ2-1, reads GAGVSQSPRYKVTKRGQDVALRCDPISGHVSLYWYRQALGQGPEFLTYFNYEAQQDKSGLPNDRFSAERPEGSISTLTIQRTEQRDSAMYRCASSRLAGVEQFFGPGTRLTVL.

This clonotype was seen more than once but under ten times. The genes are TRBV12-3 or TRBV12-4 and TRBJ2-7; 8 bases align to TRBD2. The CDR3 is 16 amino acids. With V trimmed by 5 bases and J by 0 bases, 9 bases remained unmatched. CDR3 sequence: CASSPGLEYLSYEQYF. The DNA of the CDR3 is TGTGCCAGCAGTCCGGGACTAGAATACCTCTCCTACGAGCAGTACTTC.

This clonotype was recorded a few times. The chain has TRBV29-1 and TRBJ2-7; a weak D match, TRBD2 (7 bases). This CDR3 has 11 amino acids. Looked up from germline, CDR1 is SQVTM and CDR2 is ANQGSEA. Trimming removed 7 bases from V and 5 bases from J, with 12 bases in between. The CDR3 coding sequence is TGCAGCGCCGGGCGGGGGCACGAGCAGTACTTC. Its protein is CSAGRGHEQYF.

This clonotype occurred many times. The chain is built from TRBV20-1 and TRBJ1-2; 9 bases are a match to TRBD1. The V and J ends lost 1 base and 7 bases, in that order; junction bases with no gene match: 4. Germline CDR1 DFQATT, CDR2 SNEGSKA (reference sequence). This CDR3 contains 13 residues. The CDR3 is CSARVQGARGYTF. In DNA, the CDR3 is TGCAGTGCTAGAGTACAGGGGGCGCGTGGCTACACCTTC.

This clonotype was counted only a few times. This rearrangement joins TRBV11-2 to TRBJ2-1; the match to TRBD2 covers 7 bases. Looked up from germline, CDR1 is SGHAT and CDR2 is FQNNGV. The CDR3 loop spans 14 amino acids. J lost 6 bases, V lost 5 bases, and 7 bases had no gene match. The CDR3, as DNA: TGTGCCAGCAGCGGGACTATTCGGGGCAATGAGCAGTTCTTC. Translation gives CASSGTIRGNEQFF.